The sequence of this TCR beta chain was determined in a study of blood T cell repertoires in COVID-19. Measured with immunoSEQ multiplex PCR; TCRdb has only the in-frame clones, and not every one. The data hold 250,000 to 400,000 clones, with 70% to 90% observed a single time. The specimen was PBMCs or T cells enriched from blood (not recorded which). The clonotype originates from a woman aged 25 to 39 who had recovered from COVID-19.

The CDR3 loop is CASSTGTVQREAFF. The CDR3 region has the DNA TGCGCCAGCAGTACCGGGACAGTCCAAAGAGAAGCTTTCTTT. V and J are TRBV10-1 and TRBJ1-1; 7 bases fit TRBD1. V gave up 5 bases and J gave up 8 bases; unmatched junction bases: 11. Germline V lookup: CDR1 WNHNN, CDR2 SYGVQD (reference sequence). The CDR3 consists of 14 residues.